This note documents a single TCR beta chain sequence. The specificity of this receptor is unknown. The record has no base qualities; no much larger clone is one base away. The protocol used for the library was the immunoSEQ multiplex PCR assay. Roughly 9.8 x 10^4 TCR templates per sample were assayed on the deep sequencing platform. Genomic DNA extracted from sorted T cells was the material used for TCRbeta CDR3 sequencing. On the study's bioinformatics: The R programming language was used for clonal analysis of the TCRbeta CDR3 data. Alloreactive CD4+ and CD8+ clones were defined by comparing unstimulated samples with post-reaction CFSE-low samples. Regulatory or non-regulatory origin was assigned to alloreactive CD4+ clones by matching of sequences to sorted unstimulated Treg and non-Treg repertoires. What TCRdb holds here is the immuneACCESS table cut down to in-frame rearrangements. Part of the clones is not present; checked against another copy, under half of the missing clones reflect an unresolved V gene, and the others are unexplained. The V and J calls and clone size come from that table; D and trimming were worked out from the DNA. The sample table contains over 95,000 clones; only one count was recorded for approximately 92% of them. Together, the top ten hold over 0.15% of the sample.

The CDR3 spans 15 residues, from the cysteine through the phenylalanine. Only CDR3 DNA remains: 45 bases, in frame from the first base. The germline V gene provides CDR1 KGHSH and CDR2 LQKENI. The germline ends are 20 bases apart after V is trimmed by 4 bases and J by 8 bases. The data were taken from a study of siplizumab effects on memory and regulatory T cells (dated by TCRdb to the late 2010s). Background for the entire study: The study examined how the anti-CD2 antibody siplizumab affects alloreactive T-cell subsets in allogeneic mixed lymphocyte reactions built from human PBMCs. General findings and caveats noted by the study authors: The cumulative frequency of alloreactive sequences that could be traced back to unstimulated CD4+ memory T cells was significantly reduced by siplizumab. Whether proliferating Tregs from siplizumab cultures were suppressive was not functionally confirmed. In reactions with siplizumab, an average of approximately 69% of mappable alloreactive CD4+ clones were Treg-derived, compared with 25% to 30% in control reactions. Unstimulated naive T cells appeared to be more diverse than memory T cells, and naive cells seemed to make a substantial contribution to the alloresponse. Roughly 75-95% of proliferating CD4+ or CD8+ clones could not be assigned a naive or memory phenotype. Because sequences at frequencies below about 10^-5 were poorly captured, only a minor fraction of alloreactive clones could be mapped back to unstimulated subsets.

Sorted unstimulated T cells and proliferating T cells recovered from mixed lymphocyte reactions underwent TCRbeta CDR3 sequencing. Fresh whole blood from about ten HLA-typed healthy donors served as the source for isolating PBMCs. Unstimulated CD4+ non-regulatory T cells were FACS-sorted to map the origin of alloreactive clones. The chain was built from TRBV18 and TRBJ1-2; TRBD1 is possibly the D segment (6 matching bases). The clonotype was recovered from a human donor in good health. Sequenced: non-Treg CD4+ T cells sorted from blood. Reading the label with the study, this specimen's cell subset or site is: FACS-sorted unstimulated CD4+ non-regulatory T cells. Read as DNA, the sequence is TGTGCCAGCTCACAATGGGCACAGGGTGGTCAGGGCTACACCTTC. This yields the protein CASSQWAQGGQGYTF.